This is a list of T cell receptor beta chains from one sample in a study of lymphopenia after photon versus proton radiotherapy. The table came from immunoSEQ multiplex PCR; TCRdb's copy has only in-frame clones and leaves some out. The table has 150,000 to 200,000 clones, approximately 91% seen once. The material was peripheral blood, obtained from a patient treated with photon-based radiotherapy. All receptors derive from a man over 45 with gastric cancer. The CDR3 runs from the conserved cysteine through the conserved F or W. D genes are given only for firm matches. Where a row states a size, it is once, few, many or the class of an expanded clone; other rows omit it.

V	D	size	J	CDR3	DNA
TRBV6-5	.	.	TRBJ1-2	CASSGRQNYGYTF	TGTGCCAGCAGCGGCCGGCAGAACTATGGCTACACCTTC
TRBV28	.	.	TRBJ1-1	CASSPQGMATTEAFF	TGTGCCAGCAGTCCCCAAGGTATGGCGACAACTGAAGCTTTCTTT
TRBV28	.	.	TRBJ2-5	CASSRTTQETQYF	TGTGCCAGCAGTCGGACAACGCAAGAGACCCAGTACTTC
TRBV7-6	.	.	TRBJ2-3	CASSTWTETDTQYF	TGTGCCAGCAGCACGTGGACAGAAACAGATACGCAGTATTTT
TRBV2	.	.	TRBJ1-1	CASKRTVNTEAFF	TGTGCCAGCAAAAGGACAGTGAACACTGAAGCTTTCTTT
TRBV18	.	.	TRBJ1-1	CASSADRLNTEAFF	TGTGCCAGCTCAGCCGACAGACTGAACACTGAAGCTTTCTTT
TRBV5-6	.	.	TRBJ1-4	CASSPGQRGSEKLFF	TGTGCCAGCAGCCCCGGACAAAGAGGGTCTGAAAAACTGTTTTTT
TRBV6-6	TRBD2	.	TRBJ2-1	CASSYSGSGSGNEQFF	TGTGCCAGCAGTTACTCCGGAAGCGGGAGCGGCAATGAGCAGTTCTTC
TRBV6-1	TRBD1	.	TRBJ2-6	CATRDSSGANVLTF	TGTGCCACGAGGGACAGCTCTGGGGCCAACGTCCTGACTTTC
TRBV5-4	TRBD2	once	TRBJ2-1	CASSSGLAGTYNEQFF	TGTGCCAGCAGCTCGGGACTAGCGGGAACCTACAATGAGCAGTTCTTC
TRBV6-1	.	.	TRBJ1-5	CASSVQILSNQPQHF	TGTGCCAGCAGTGTTCAGATACTAAGCAATCAGCCCCAGCATTTT
TRBV7-8	TRBD2	.	TRBJ2-3	CASSRGNGRAADTQYF	TGTGCCAGCAGCCGGGGGAACGGGAGGGCCGCAGATACGCAGTATTTT
TRBV2	.	.	TRBJ2-2	CASRKRTSYSNTGELFF	TGTGCCAGCAGGAAGAGGACCTCTTATTCGAACACCGGGGAGCTGTTTTTT
TRBV14	TRBD1	.	TRBJ2-4	CASSPWAGGINIQYF	TGTGCCAGCAGCCCGTGGGCAGGGGGCATAAACATTCAGTACTTC
TRBV5-1	.	.	TRBJ2-7	CASSPDPPYEQYF	TGCGCCAGCAGCCCCGACCCTCCCTACGAGCAGTACTTC
TRBV6-5	.	.	TRBJ1-1	CASSYSSTLAVGAFF	TGTGCCAGCAGTTACTCGTCCACCTTGGCTGTCGGGGCTTTCTTT
TRBV5-4	TRBD2	.	TRBJ2-1	CASSSPPVLAGNEQFF	TGTGCCAGCAGCTCCCCGCCCGTACTAGCGGGCAATGAGCAGTTCTTC
TRBV5-5	.	.	TRBJ1-4	CASSLYEKLFF	TGTGCCAGCAGCTTGTATGAAAAACTGTTTTTT
TRBV2	.	.	TRBJ2-3	CASKLDGDTQYF	TGTGCCAGCAAACTGGACGGCGATACGCAGTATTTT
TRBV2	.	many	TRBJ2-4	CGSLRGPENIQYF	TGTGGCTCGTTACGTGGGCCGGAAAACATTCAGTACTTC
TRBV27	TRBD1	.	TRBJ2-1	CASSTGQGAYNEQFF	TGTGCCAGCAGTACCGGACAGGGGGCCTACAATGAGCAGTTCTTC
TRBV10-3	.	.	TRBJ2-2	CAISESENTGELFF	TGTGCCATCAGTGAGTCGGAGAACACCGGGGAGCTGTTTTTT
TRBV10-3	TRBD1	once	TRBJ1-4	CATRTGDEKLFF	TGTGCCACCCGGACAGGGGACGAAAAACTGTTTTTT
TRBV30	TRBD2	.	TRBJ2-7	CAWSKREYSYEQYF	TGTGCCTGGAGTAAGCGGGAGTATTCCTACGAGCAGTACTTC
TRBV6-1	.	.	TRBJ2-1	CASRGEIPVPNEQFF	TGTGCCAGCAGGGGGGAGATACCGGTGCCAAATGAGCAGTTCTTC
TRBV9	.	.	TRBJ2-3	CASSVLSGQTDTQYF	TGTGCCAGCAGCGTACTCTCCGGACAGACAGATACGCAGTATTTT
TRBV5-4	TRBD2	.	TRBJ2-3	CASSPGTSESTDTQYF	TGTGCCAGCAGTCCAGGGACTAGCGAGAGCACAGATACGCAGTATTTT
TRBV5-1	.	few	TRBJ2-7	CASSLDVGREQYF	TGCGCCAGCAGCTTGGATGTCGGGAGAGAGCAGTACTTC
TRBV18	TRBD1	.	TRBJ1-3	CASSPQSGQGRNTIYF	TGTGCCAGCTCACCCCAGTCGGGACAGGGGAGAAACACCATATATTTT
TRBV7-3	.	.	TRBJ2-3	CASSQTSSDTQYF	TGTGCCAGCAGCCAAACTAGTTCGGATACGCAGTATTTT
TRBV18	TRBD1	.	TRBJ1-5	CASSMTGGDQPQHF	TGTGCCAGCTCCATGACAGGGGGCGATCAGCCCCAGCATTTT
TRBV7-9	.	.	TRBJ1-2	CASSFAENYGYTF	TGTGCCAGCAGCTTCGCAGAGAACTATGGCTACACCTTC
TRBV5-6	.	.	TRBJ2-1	CASSPTGANIYNEQFF	TGTGCCAGCAGCCCCACCGGGGCTAATATTTACAATGAGCAGTTCTTC
TRBV18	TRBD2	.	TRBJ2-2	CASSPPGLAGGNTGELFF	TGTGCCAGCTCACCACCGGGACTAGCGGGAGGCAACACCGGGGAGCTGTTTTTT
TRBV7-2	TRBD2	.	TRBJ2-1	CASSLGVAGDYEQFF	TGTGCCAGCAGCCTAGGGGTAGCGGGAGACTATGAGCAGTTCTTC
TRBV7-6	TRBD2	once	TRBJ2-3	CASSPGGGSGDTQYF	TGTGCCAGCAGCCCCGGAGGCGGGAGTGGGGATACGCAGTATTTT
TRBV5-1	.	.	TRBJ2-3	CASSLGDTRADTQYF	TGCGCCAGCAGCTTGGGTGATACGCGAGCAGATACGCAGTATTTT
TRBV14	.	.	TRBJ2-5	CASRQAGLQETQYF	TGTGCCAGCAGACAGGCAGGACTCCAAGAGACCCAGTACTTC
TRBV7-9	TRBD1	.	TRBJ2-7	CASGWFGQGSLEQYF	TGTGCCAGCGGCTGGTTCGGACAGGGATCCCTCGAGCAGTACTTC
TRBV14	.	.	TRBJ1-2	CASSQLRAYGYTF	TGTGCCAGCAGTCAACTACGGGCCTATGGCTACACCTTC
TRBV9	TRBD2	once	TRBJ2-1	CASSSSGDSYNEQFF	TGTGCCAGCAGCTCCAGCGGGGACTCCTACAATGAGCAGTTCTTC
TRBV2	TRBD2	few	TRBJ2-2	CASSSGTSGDTGELFF	TGTGCCAGCAGTAGCGGGACTAGCGGGGACACCGGGGAGCTGTTTTTT
TRBV25-1	TRBD1	.	TRBJ2-1	CASQQGSYNEQFF	TGTGCCAGTCAACAGGGGTCCTACAATGAGCAGTTCTTC
TRBV30	.	.	TRBJ1-5	CAWSVPTQGTSDSNQPQHF	TGTGCCTGGAGTGTACCTACGCAGGGGACATCAGATAGCAATCAGCCCCAGCATTTT
TRBV9	TRBD2	.	TRBJ2-5	CASSVAPGGRSQETQYF	TGTGCCAGCAGCGTAGCCCCGGGCGGGAGGAGCCAAGAGACCCAGTACTTC
TRBV20-1	.	few	TRBJ1-2	CSARVPQDTF	TGCAGTGCAAGGGTCCCTCAAGACACCTTC
TRBV6-5	.	.	TRBJ2-7	CASERGGGDYEQYF	TGTGCCAGCGAAAGGGGGGGAGGAGACTACGAGCAGTACTTC
TRBV18	.	.	TRBJ1-5	CASSGFGTAHGQPQHF	TGTGCCAGCTCAGGATTTGGGACCGCGCATGGGCAGCCCCAGCATTTT
TRBV2	TRBD1	.	TRBJ2-7	CASKSSGTGDEQYF	TGTGCCAGCAAATCTTCCGGGACAGGGGACGAGCAGTACTTC
TRBV7-8	.	.	TRBJ1-5	CAAGGRQPQHF	TGTGCCGCGGGGGGGCGGCAGCCCCAGCATTTT
TRBV7-8	.	once	TRBJ1-2	CASSKGWGNYGYTF	TGTGCCAGCAGTAAAGGTTGGGGGAACTATGGCTACACCTTC
TRBV28	.	.	TRBJ2-7	CASSLLGSGSLTYEQYF	TGTGCCAGCAGTTTATTGGGGTCGGGCTCCCTCACCTACGAGCAGTACTTC